This T cell receptor beta chain stems from a study of immune cell composition in non-small cell lung cancer. Study-wide findings and caveats: Lung adenocarcinomas had lower top 10 clone scores and clonality than squamous tumours.

CDR3 size: 15 residues. Germline loops: CDR1 SGHDN, CDR2 FVKESK. With 0 bases removed from V and 9 bases from J, the gap between germline ends came to 12 bases. Produced via immunoSEQ multiplex PCR; TCRdb's table is partial and in-frame only. The table shows thousands of clones, with under 85% occurring only once. Of note for this clone: Its cognate antigen is unknown.

The rearrangement uses TRBV14 and TRBJ1-6; D remains unclear. The source material was lung tumor tissue. This receptor was obtained from a human donor with non-small cell lung cancer. The CDR3 coding sequence is TGTGCCAGCAGCCAAGAAGACCCAAGAGGTTCACCCCTCCACTTT. It codes for CASSQEDPRGSPLHF.